This T cell receptor beta chain was recovered during a study of blood T cell repertoires in COVID-19. About the research overall: The study drew acute and convalescent COVID-19 samples from the United States, Italy and Spain. The analysed material was cDNA or gDNA that came from T cells, B-cell-depleted T cells, or PBMCs.

As processed by the authors: From reference gene primer amplification, estimates of nucleated cell counts were derived. The method was immunoSEQ multiplex PCR; TCRdb's version includes in-frame clones alone and lacks a portion of them. V, J and clone size are taken as reported in that table, and D and trimming were inferred from the DNA itself. The data show fewer than 45,000 clones, around nine tenths seen once. Germline CDR1 and CDR2: SEHNR and FQNEAQ (reference sequence). Losses at the gene ends were 5 bases for V and 2 bases for J; bases not matched to a gene: 7. CDR3 length: 15 amino acids. This TCR was recovered from a human donor in a cohort sampled during active COVID-19. The sequenced sample was peripheral blood. The V gene is TRBV7-9, the J gene TRBJ2-7; 9 bases are a match to TRBD2. CDR3 DNA sequence: TGTGCCAGCAGCCCAGGAGCTAGCGGGACCTACGAGCAGTACTTC. Its translation is CASSPGASGTYEQYF.